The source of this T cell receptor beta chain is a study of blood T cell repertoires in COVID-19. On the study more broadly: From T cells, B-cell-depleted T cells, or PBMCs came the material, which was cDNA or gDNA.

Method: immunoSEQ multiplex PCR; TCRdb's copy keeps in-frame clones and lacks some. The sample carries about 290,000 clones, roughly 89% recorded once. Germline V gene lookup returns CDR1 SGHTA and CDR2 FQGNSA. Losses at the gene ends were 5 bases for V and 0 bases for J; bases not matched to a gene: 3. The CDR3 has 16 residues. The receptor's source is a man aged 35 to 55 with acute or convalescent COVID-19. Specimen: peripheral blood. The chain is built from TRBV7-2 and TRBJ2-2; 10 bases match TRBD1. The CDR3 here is CASSRQGASNTGELFF. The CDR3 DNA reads TGTGCCAGCAGCAGACAGGGGGCCTCGAACACCGGGGAGCTGTTTTTT.